This T cell receptor (beta chain) stems from a study of T cell changes during pregnancy in multiple sclerosis. Profiled with immunoSEQ multiplex PCR; TCRdb holds only in-frame clones, not every one. The sample records fewer than 40,000 clones, under 95% being singletons. CDR1 and CDR2 from the germline V gene are MNHEY and SMNVEV (reference sequence). The CDR3 is 13 amino acids. V trimming: 6 bases; J trimming: 4 bases; junction bases outside the gene matches: 5. The sequence was collected from a female donor in good health, enrolled as a control in a pregnancy study. Specimen: CD4+ T cells from peripheral blood mononuclear cells, collected in the second trimester of pregnancy. The chain couples TRBV27 to TRBJ1-1; 7 bases are shared with TRBD1. The CDR3 loop is CASSLGTATEAFF. CDR3 bases: TGTGCCAGCAGCCTCGGGACAGCCACTGAAGCTTTCTTT.